The TCR beta chain described here comes from a study of T cells after yellow fever vaccination. V was clipped by 4 bases and J by 1 base, with 10 bases between them. The CDR3 extends over 14 amino acids. TCRdb re-called the 5' RACE reads through MiXCR, storing one row per CDR3 protein. This sample has 300,000 to 350,000 distinct CDR3 sequences; roughly 8% occur once, and the top ten carry around 17%. The TCR comes from a man between 18 and 29 years old who received the YFV17D yellow fever vaccine. This chain connects TRBV12-3 or TRBV12-4 to TRBJ1-1, with TRBD1 as a possible D gene (5 bases). The sequencing here drew on PBMCs, taken roughly 45 days after the first yellow fever vaccination. CDR3 loop: CASSSGLTNTEAFF. In DNA, the CDR3 is TGTGCCAGCAGTTCGGGACTGACGAACACTGAAGCTTTCTTT.